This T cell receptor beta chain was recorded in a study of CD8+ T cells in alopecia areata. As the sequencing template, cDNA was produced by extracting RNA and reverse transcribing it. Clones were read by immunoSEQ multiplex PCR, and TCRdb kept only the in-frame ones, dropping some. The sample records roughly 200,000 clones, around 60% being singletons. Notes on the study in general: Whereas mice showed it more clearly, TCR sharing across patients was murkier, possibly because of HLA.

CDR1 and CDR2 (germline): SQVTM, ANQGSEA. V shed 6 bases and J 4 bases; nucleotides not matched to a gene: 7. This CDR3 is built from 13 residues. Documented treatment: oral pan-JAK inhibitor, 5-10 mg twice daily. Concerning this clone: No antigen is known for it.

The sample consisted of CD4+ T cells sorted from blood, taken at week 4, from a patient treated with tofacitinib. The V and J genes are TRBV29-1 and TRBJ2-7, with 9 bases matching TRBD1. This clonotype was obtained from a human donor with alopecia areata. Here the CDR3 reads CSVPGQGMYEQYF. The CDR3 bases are TGCAGCGTCCCGGGACAGGGCATGTACGAGCAGTACTTC.